This TCR beta chain appears in the sequencing data of a study of shared T cell receptors in the human thymus. V lost 5 bases to trimming and J lost 7 bases; unmatched junction nucleotides: 6. Germline assignment: CDR1 MNHEY and CDR2 SVGAGI. The length of the CDR3 is 14 residues. The protocol was immunoSEQ multiplex PCR, while the TCRdb copy is restricted to in-frame clones and leaves out a portion. The table includes fewer than 700,000 clones, roughly 88% detected once. These sequences were also reported in another study, on human thymus T cells. This second study says: It was healthy Finnish infants having corrective surgery for congenital heart defects who were the donors. Thymus pieces cut out during corrective heart surgery were the tissue that was used. Biased V and J segment usage appeared in thymus and peripheral blood. Related research found strongly overlapping thymic repertoires in unrelated individuals.

The chain uses TRBV6-5 and TRBJ1-2; 11 bases agree with TRBD1. The TCR was taken from a boy younger than two with a congenital heart defect. Input material: thymocytes. The CDR3 sequence is CASSEDRGHSGYTF. DNA of the CDR3: TGTGCCAGCAGTGAGGACAGGGGGCACTCTGGCTACACCTTC.